These T cell receptor beta chains were read from a single sample in a study of blood T cells in healthy people across ages. TCRdb re-called the 5' RACE reads through MiXCR, storing one row per CDR3 protein. The table lists hundreds of thousands of distinct CDR3 sequences, roughly 44% of them singletons. Sequenced sample: blood. Receptors originate from a man in his sixties in good health. The CDR3 runs from the conserved cysteine through the conserved F or W. D genes are given only for firm matches. Rows give clone size only sometimes, using once, few, many, or a class for an expanded clone.

v_call	d_call	j_call	clone_size	cdr3_nt	cdr3_aa
TRBV20-1	TRBD1	TRBJ1-4	NA	TGCAGTGCTAAACGCCCGGGACAGGGGGATGAAAAACTGTTTTTT	CSAKRPGQGDEKLFF
TRBV12-3/TRBV12-4	NA	TRBJ2-6	NA	TGTGCCAGCAGCCCTGGGACGGATTCTGGGGCCAACGTCCTGACTTTC	CASSPGTDSGANVLTF
TRBV20-1	NA	TRBJ2-1	few	TGCAGTGCTAGAGATCCAGAAAGCTCCTACAATGAGCAGTTCTTC	CSARDPESSYNEQFF
TRBV6-1	NA	TRBJ2-7	NA	TGTGCCAGCTATGGCTTCCCCCCCTACGAGCAGTACTTC	CASYGFPPYEQYF
TRBV4-1	NA	TRBJ2-5	NA	TGCGCCAGCAGCCAATCCTCTCCGGGACAACCCCAAGAGACCCAGTACTTC	CASSQSSPGQPQETQYF
TRBV7-2	TRBD1	TRBJ1-2	NA	TGTGTCAGCAGCTTAGAACAGGGGATCGGTGGCTACACCTTC	CVSSLEQGIGGYTF
TRBV3-1	TRBD1	TRBJ2-1	NA	TGTGCCAGCAGCAAAGACAGGGGTTATGAGCAGTTCTTC	CASSKDRGYEQFF
TRBV6-2/TRBV6-3	TRBD1	TRBJ2-7	few	TGTGCCAGCAGAACGAACCGGGACAGGGCCTACGAGCAGTACTTC	CASRTNRDRAYEQYF
TRBV7-2	NA	TRBJ2-7	NA	TGTGCCAGCAGCTTAAACCTAATCTACGAGCAGTACTTC	CASSLNLIYEQYF
TRBV29-1	NA	TRBJ1-2	few	TGCAGCGTTGCGGAGGTCGGTGACGGCTACACCTTC	CSVAEVGDGYTF
TRBV29-1	NA	TRBJ2-2	few	TGCAGCGTTGAGGGGGGAAGCGCGAACACCGGGGAGCTGTTTTTT	CSVEGGSANTGELFF
TRBV29-1	TRBD1	TRBJ1-2	NA	TGCAGCGCTCCGGGACAGGGGGCTGGCTACACCTTC	CSAPGQGAGYTF
TRBV20-1	NA	TRBJ2-1	NA	TGCAGTGCTAGACGGCTGGCGCGTAACAATGAGCAGTTCTTC	CSARRLARNNEQFF
TRBV20-1	NA	TRBJ2-1	few	TGCAGTGCTAGAGCCAGTGCGTGGAAGCAGTTCTTC	CSARASAWKQFF
TRBV11-3	NA	TRBJ2-1	NA	TGTGCCAGCAGCTTAAGGATGGGTGAGCAGTTCTTC	CASSLRMGEQFF
TRBV20-1	NA	TRBJ2-4	NA	TGCAGTGCTAGAGCCCTTACAGATAACAAAAACATTCAGTACTTC	CSARALTDNKNIQYF
TRBV20-1	NA	TRBJ2-5	NA	TGCAGTGCTAACCCTCTCCAAGGGACCCAGTACTTC	CSANPLQGTQYF
TRBV6-6	TRBD1	TRBJ1-5	few	TGTGCCAGCAGGAACCGGGACAGCGAATATAGCAATCAGCCCCAGCATTTT	CASRNRDSEYSNQPQHF
TRBV7-2	NA	TRBJ2-3	few	TGTGCCAGCAGCGTAACCGGTACAGATACGCAGTATTTT	CASSVTGTDTQYF
TRBV9	NA	TRBJ2-5	few	TGTGCCAGCAGCGGAACAAACCAAGAGACCCAGTACTTC	CASSGTNQETQYF
TRBV29-1	NA	TRBJ1-2	NA	TGCAGCGTTGGGATACTCTATGGCTACACCTTC	CSVGILYGYTF
TRBV3-1	TRBD1	TRBJ1-1	NA	TGTGCCAGCAGCCGGACAAAAAGGGGGCTTAGCAGCGCTTTCTTT	CASSRTKRGLSSAFF
TRBV20-1	TRBD1	TRBJ1-6	once	TGCAGTGCTAGAGAAATATTTCAGGGGGTGGGGAGCTCCTATAATTCACCCCTCCACTTT	CSAREIFQGVGSSYNSPLHF
TRBV4-3	TRBD1	TRBJ2-7	few	TGCGCCAGAATCCCCCATCCCCCGGGACAGGGGTCCTACGAGCAGTACTTC	CARIPHPPGQGSYEQYF
TRBV2	TRBD1	TRBJ2-7	NA	TGTGCCGCGTTGGACAGGGGGAGTCCCGGCACGATCGAGCAGTACTTC	CAALDRGSPGTIEQYF
TRBV6-2/TRBV6-3	TRBD1	TRBJ2-3	NA	TGTGCCAGCAGGGTCAGGGGGCTTCGCACAGATACGCAGTATTTT	CASRVRGLRTDTQYF
TRBV29-1	TRBD2	TRBJ2-7	few	TGCAGCGTGGCCCCCGGGACTAACTACGAGCAGTACTTC	CSVAPGTNYEQYF
TRBV2	NA	TRBJ2-2	NA	TGTGCCAGCAGTGAAGACAACAGCAAAACCGGGGAGCTGTTTTTT	CASSEDNSKTGELFF
TRBV4-1	TRBD2	TRBJ2-7	NA	TGCGCCAGCAGCCAAGAAGAGTCGGGCCTAGCGGGAGGGTACGAGCAGTACTTC	CASSQEESGLAGGYEQYF
TRBV7-9	NA	TRBJ1-1	NA	TGTGCCAGCAGCTCGGGACGGGAGAACACTGAAGCTTTCTTT	CASSSGRENTEAFF
TRBV12-3/TRBV12-4	TRBD1	TRBJ2-5	NA	TGTGCCAGCGGACTACAGGGGGCACAAGAGACCCAGTACTTC	CASGLQGAQETQYF
TRBV11-3	TRBD2	TRBJ2-7	few	TGTGCCAGCAGTACGGGGACTAGCGGGGGGGCCTTGGACGAGCAGTACTTC	CASSTGTSGGALDEQYF
TRBV5-5	NA	TRBJ2-3	NA	TGTGCCAGCAGCCGGGACATTTCTGATACGCAGTATTTT	CASSRDISDTQYF
TRBV7-2	NA	TRBJ2-2	NA	TGTGCCAGCAGCGTAGAATGGGGTACCGGGGAGCTGTTTTTT	CASSVEWGTGELFF
TRBV18	NA	TRBJ2-7	NA	TGTGCCAGCTCACCAGTGGCAGCGATACTAGGGATGGGTTACGAGCAGTACTTC	CASSPVAAILGMGYEQYF
TRBV7-9	TRBD1	TRBJ1-2	few	TGTGCCAGCAGTTCCGACAGGGAAGGCTATGGCTACACCTTC	CASSSDREGYGYTF
TRBV10-3	NA	TRBJ2-1	once	TGTGCCGTCAGTGAGTCGGCAGGGGAACGACCCTACAATGGGCAGTTCTTC	CAVSESAGERPYNGQFF
TRBV6-1	NA	TRBJ1-2	NA	TGTGCCAGCGGCCCCCAAACCCCCAACAGCCAGATCGATTATGGCTACACCTTC	CASGPQTPNSQIDYGYTF
TRBV19	NA	TRBJ1-5	few	TGTGCCAGTAGGGGCTCAGGGTCTCAGCCCCAGCATTTT	CASRGSGSQPQHF
TRBV6-5	TRBD2	TRBJ2-1	NA	TGTGCCAGCAGCCAAAGCGGGGGTAACAGGCAGTTCTTC	CASSQSGGNRQFF
TRBV7-2	NA	TRBJ2-5	NA	TGTGCCAGCAGCTTGGAGCGGCAAGAGACCCAGTACTTC	CASSLERQETQYF
TRBV6-2/TRBV6-3	NA	TRBJ2-7	few	TGTGCCAGCCGCGACCCACCGGGGGACGAGCAGTACTTC	CASRDPPGDEQYF
TRBV3-1	TRBD1	TRBJ1-4	NA	TGTGCCAGCAGCCGCCGGACAGGAAATGAAAAACTGTTTTTT	CASSRRTGNEKLFF
TRBV20-1	NA	TRBJ1-6	NA	TGCAGTGCTAGGCGGGTGGGCAGGGAGGATTCACCCCTCCACTTT	CSARRVGREDSPLHF
TRBV30	TRBD1	TRBJ2-7	NA	TGTGCCTGGAGAAGGGCAGGGGGAGTTTACGAGCAGTACTTC	CAWRRAGGVYEQYF
TRBV4-1	NA	TRBJ2-5	few	TGCGCCAGCAGCCTCTCCCACAACAAAGAGACCCAGTACTTC	CASSLSHNKETQYF
TRBV4-1	TRBD2	TRBJ2-4	NA	TGCGCCAGCAGCCAAGAGTCTAGCGGGGGGTCCAAAAACATTCAGTACTTC	CASSQESSGGSKNIQYF
TRBV29-1	TRBD2	TRBJ2-1	NA	TGCAGCGTACCGAGCGGGGGGTACTACAATGAGCAGTTCTTC	CSVPSGGYYNEQFF
TRBV2	TRBD2	TRBJ2-1	NA	TGTGCCAGCAGTGTCCTAGCGGGGAGGGATGAGCAGTTCTTC	CASSVLAGRDEQFF